A selection of T cell receptor beta chains follows, all from one sample in a study of blood T cell repertoires in COVID-19. The assay was immunoSEQ multiplex PCR, and TCRdb's table has in-frame clones only and misses some. This table has approximately 220,000 clones, around 90% appearing once. The material sequenced was peripheral blood. The receptor set was obtained from a man aged 60 to 69 with acute or convalescent COVID-19. Each CDR3 is given with its conserved first and last residue. Fields, in order: J gene, clone size, V gene, D gene, CDR3 DNA, CDR3 protein. A D gene is named only where the DNA matches it firmly. Some rows have no size entry. The others give once, few or many, or a class for an expanded clone.

J: TRBJ2-2
size: -
V: TRBV7-9
D: TRBD1
DNA: TGTGCCAGCAGCCATGGGACAGAGAACACCGGGGAGCTGTTTTTT
CDR3: CASSHGTENTGELFF

J: TRBJ2-7
size: -
V: TRBV4-2
D: TRBD2
DNA: TGTGCCAGCAGCCAAGAACCGGCGGGGGGCCGTTACGAGCAGTACTTC
CDR3: CASSQEPAGGRYEQYF

J: TRBJ1-3
size: once
V: TRBV4-2
D: -
DNA: TGTGCCAGCAGCCAAGATGTCAGCTCTGGAAACACCATATATTTT
CDR3: CASSQDVSSGNTIYF

J: TRBJ1-1
size: -
V: TRBV6-1
D: TRBD1
DNA: TGTGCCAGCAGTGAGGGGACAGGGGCATCTTTCGGAGCTTTCTTT
CDR3: CASSEGTGASFGAFF

J: TRBJ1-5
size: -
V: TRBV27
D: TRBD1
DNA: TGTGCCAGCAGTTTTAGGGGGGAGGACAGGGGGCGCTTAAAAAGCAATCAGCCCCAGCATTTT
CDR3: CASSFRGEDRGRLKSNQPQHF

J: TRBJ2-1
size: -
V: TRBV12-3/TRBV12-4
D: -
DNA: TGTGCCAGCAGTTCTACAGGGAACAATGAGCAGTTCTTC
CDR3: CASSSTGNNEQFF

J: TRBJ2-7
size: -
V: TRBV7-9
D: TRBD1
DNA: TGTGCCAGCAGCCACCCCGGGACAGCCGCCTACGAGCAGTACTTC
CDR3: CASSHPGTAAYEQYF

J: TRBJ1-1
size: few
V: TRBV6-6
D: -
DNA: TGTGCCAGCATCAGGGGGAACACTGAAGCTTTCTTT
CDR3: CASIRGNTEAFF

J: TRBJ1-1
size: -
V: TRBV3-1/TRBV3-2
D: TRBD1
DNA: TGTGCCAGCAGCCAGGGACAGATGAACACTGAAGCTTTCTTT
CDR3: CASSQGQMNTEAFF

J: TRBJ2-2
size: few
V: TRBV27
D: -
DNA: TGTGCCAGCAGTTTATTCCGAGAGAACACCGGGGAGCTGTTTTTT
CDR3: CASSLFRENTGELFF

J: TRBJ2-3
size: -
V: TRBV7-6
D: TRBD2
DNA: TGTGCCAGCAGCCCCAGAAAAGCGGGGGGGCCCACAGATACGCAGTATTTT
CDR3: CASSPRKAGGPTDTQYF

J: TRBJ2-7
size: -
V: TRBV6-5
D: -
DNA: TGTGCCAGCAGTTATCGTTCAGGGAGGTACGAGCAGTACTTC
CDR3: CASSYRSGRYEQYF

J: TRBJ2-5
size: -
V: TRBV9
D: TRBD2
DNA: TGTGCCAGCAGCGCCGGGGGGGCAGGGCGACAAGAGACCCAGTACTTC
CDR3: CASSAGGAGRQETQYF

J: TRBJ2-1
size: -
V: TRBV11-1
D: TRBD1
DNA: TGTGCCAGCAGCTTAGGAAGGTGGACAGGGGGCTTAATCTTC
CDR3: CASSLGRWTGGLIF

J: TRBJ1-2
size: -
V: TRBV28
D: TRBD1
DNA: TGTGCCAGCAGTTTCTGGGGACAGGGTGGGTATGGCTACACCTTC
CDR3: CASSFWGQGGYGYTF

J: TRBJ2-7
size: once
V: TRBV4-1
D: -
DNA: TGCGCCAGCAGCCCGATGGGGGGGCCCTTCTACGAGCAGTACTTC
CDR3: CASSPMGGPFYEQYF

J: TRBJ1-3
size: -
V: TRBV6-6
D: TRBD1
DNA: TGTGCCAGCGGACACACAGGGGTCCTCTCTGGAAACACCATATATTTT
CDR3: CASGHTGVLSGNTIYF

J: TRBJ2-5
size: -
V: TRBV25-1
D: -
DNA: TGTGCCAGCAGTGACCCTGGGGGGGCCCACCAAGAGACCCAGTACTTC
CDR3: CASSDPGGAHQETQYF

J: TRBJ1-6
size: -
V: TRBV27
D: -
DNA: TGTGCCAGCAACCAGGCCAGGTCTTATTCACCCCTCCACTTT
CDR3: CASNQARSYSPLHF

J: TRBJ2-3
size: -
V: TRBV5-1
D: TRBD2
DNA: TGCGCCAGCAGCTGGACGACTAGCGGGGGGCCGGTAGATACGCAGTATTTT
CDR3: CASSWTTSGGPVDTQYF

J: TRBJ2-7
size: -
V: TRBV5-5
D: TRBD1
DNA: TGTGCCAGCAGCCCTAGGACAGGGGGGATCTACGAGCAGTACTTC
CDR3: CASSPRTGGIYEQYF

J: TRBJ2-2
size: -
V: TRBV7-9
D: -
DNA: TGTGCCAGCAGCTTCACATCCACGGGGGCCGGGGAGCTGTTTTTT
CDR3: CASSFTSTGAGELFF

J: TRBJ2-7
size: -
V: TRBV19
D: -
DNA: TGTGCCAGTATGGCTGGGACTGCCGGCGAGCAGTACTTC
CDR3: CASMAGTAGEQYF

J: TRBJ1-5
size: -
V: TRBV7-9
D: TRBD1
DNA: TGTGCCAGCAGCTTATCAGCTGCGGACAGGGGACAGCCCCAGCATTTT
CDR3: CASSLSAADRGQPQHF

J: TRBJ2-3
size: -
V: TRBV29-1
D: -
DNA: TGCAGCGCCCGAAAGGGGCGAGACACAGATACGCAGTATTTT
CDR3: CSARKGRDTDTQYF

J: TRBJ2-7
size: -
V: TRBV9
D: TRBD1
DNA: TGTGCCAGCAGCCCCCAGGACAGGATCCCCTACGAGCAGTACTTC
CDR3: CASSPQDRIPYEQYF

J: TRBJ2-5
size: -
V: TRBV11-2
D: TRBD2
DNA: TGTGCCAGCAGCTTAGTTTCGTTTTGGGAGCGGGAGGAGACCCAGTACTTC
CDR3: CASSLVSFWEREETQYF

J: TRBJ1-1
size: -
V: TRBV7-3
D: TRBD1
DNA: TGTGCCAGCAGCCCGAGGGACAGGGGGCGGACTGAAGCTTTCTTT
CDR3: CASSPRDRGRTEAFF

J: TRBJ2-1
size: -
V: TRBV4-2
D: TRBD2
DNA: TGTGCCAGCAGCCATTCACGGGGGGATGAGCAGTTCTTC
CDR3: CASSHSRGDEQFF

J: TRBJ2-5
size: -
V: TRBV20-1
D: TRBD2
DNA: TGCAGTGCTAGTCTGGCTAGCGGGGGGATTTCGCAAGAGACCCAGTACTTC
CDR3: CSASLASGGISQETQYF

J: TRBJ2-7
size: -
V: TRBV6-1
D: TRBD1
DNA: TGTGCCAGCAGTGAACCGGGACAGGGCCACGAGCAGTACTTC
CDR3: CASSEPGQGHEQYF

J: TRBJ2-3
size: once
V: TRBV21-1
D: -
DNA: TGTGCCAGCATGCGGGGGGGCCTCGGCCCAGATACGCAGTATTTT
CDR3: CASMRGGLGPDTQYF

J: TRBJ1-1
size: -
V: TRBV3-1/TRBV3-2
D: -
DNA: TGTGCCAGCAGCCCTACGACAGGTTCCCTTTCTATGAACACTGAAGCTTTCTTT
CDR3: CASSPTTGSLSMNTEAFF

J: TRBJ1-3
size: -
V: TRBV7-8
D: -
DNA: TGTGCCAGCAGCCCGGGGGTCTCTCTTGGAAACACCATATATTTT
CDR3: CASSPGVSLGNTIYF

J: TRBJ2-3
size: -
V: TRBV15
D: -
DNA: TGTGCCACCAGCAGAGATCGCGGGGATACGCAGTATTTT
CDR3: CATSRDRGDTQYF

J: TRBJ2-1
size: -
V: TRBV7-2
D: TRBD2
DNA: TGTGCCAGCAGCCCCGGGACTAGCGGCCTAGGAGAGCAGTTCTTC
CDR3: CASSPGTSGLGEQFF

J: TRBJ2-4
size: -
V: TRBV12-3/TRBV12-4
D: TRBD1
DNA: TGTGCCAGCAGTAACCCAAGGGGGCACATTCAGTACTTC
CDR3: CASSNPRGHIQYF

J: TRBJ1-2
size: -
V: TRBV5-1
D: -
DNA: TGCGCCAGCAGCTTGGCCTTAGCAAATTTTGGCTATGGCTACACCTTC
CDR3: CASSLALANFGYGYTF

J: TRBJ1-6
size: -
V: TRBV6-6
D: -
DNA: TGTGCCAGCAGTCAGCTAGGGCAGGGCATCGGTTCACCCCTCCACTTT
CDR3: CASSQLGQGIGSPLHF

J: TRBJ1-2
size: -
V: TRBV23-1
D: TRBD1
DNA: TGCGCCAGCAGTCAATATATAGGGACAGGGGGGGGCTATGGCTACACCTTC
CDR3: CASSQYIGTGGGYGYTF

J: TRBJ1-1
size: -
V: TRBV6-5
D: -
DNA: TGTGCCAGCACCCCGCTAACAGGGAACACTGAAGCTTTCTTT
CDR3: CASTPLTGNTEAFF

J: TRBJ1-1
size: once
V: TRBV19
D: TRBD1
DNA: TGTGCCAGTACCCCGACAGGGATTGGGACTGAAGCTTTCTTT
CDR3: CASTPTGIGTEAFF

J: TRBJ1-1
size: -
V: TRBV7-3
D: TRBD1
DNA: TGTGCCAGCAGCATCCACAGGGGCACTGAAGCTTTCTTT
CDR3: CASSIHRGTEAFF

J: TRBJ2-7
size: -
V: TRBV14
D: -
DNA: TGTGCCAGCAGCCAAGAGGCGGGCCGCGCTGGCGAGCAGTACTTC
CDR3: CASSQEAGRAGEQYF

J: TRBJ2-3
size: -
V: TRBV7-2
D: -
DNA: TGTGCCAGCAGCCCACTACGAACGGGCACAGATACGCAGTATTTT
CDR3: CASSPLRTGTDTQYF

J: TRBJ2-1
size: -
V: TRBV28
D: TRBD1
DNA: TGTGCCAGCAGCTTCCCGGGACAGTACAATGAGCAGTTCTTC
CDR3: CASSFPGQYNEQFF

J: TRBJ2-1
size: -
V: TRBV14
D: TRBD2
DNA: TGTGCCAGCAGCCAAGATACGGGACTAGCGGGGGGGCTGCGTAATGAGCAGTTCTTC
CDR3: CASSQDTGLAGGLRNEQFF

J: TRBJ2-5
size: -
V: TRBV15
D: TRBD1
DNA: TGTGCCACCAGCAGTCCAGACAGGGGAGCAGAGACCCAGTACTTC
CDR3: CATSSPDRGAETQYF

J: TRBJ1-1
size: once
V: TRBV5-5
D: -
DNA: TGTGCCAGCAGCCCCGAAATGGGGGCGGGCACTGAAGCTTTCTTT
CDR3: CASSPEMGAGTEAFF

J: TRBJ1-2
size: -
V: TRBV3-1/TRBV3-2
D: TRBD1
DNA: TGTGCCAGCAGCCAAGCTACACAGGGGTTGAGGTATGGCTACACCTTC
CDR3: CASSQATQGLRYGYTF